This entry is about one T cell receptor (beta chain). This sample stems from a study of blood T cell repertoires in COVID-19. In the study overall: COVID-19 samples, acute and convalescent, were from the United States, Italy and Spain. T cells, B-cell-depleted T cells, or PBMCs provided the cDNA or gDNA that served as material.

Under the authors' procedure: Amplified reference gene primers provided the basis for estimating nucleated cell counts. Only in-frame clones appear in the TCRdb table, and some are missing; sequencing was by immunoSEQ multiplex PCR. V and J calls and clone size are those listed in that table; D and trimming were worked out from the DNA. Among about 100,000 clones listed, over 65% were seen once. The CDR3 runs 15 residues. Germline V gives CDR1 LGHDT, CDR2 YNNKEL (reference sequence). Trimming removed 5 bases from V and 10 bases from J; junction bases left unmatched: 8. The chain couples TRBV3-1 (or the pseudogene TRBV3-2) to TRBJ2-1; 13 bases fit TRBD2. This TCR was sampled from a man in his 60s with acute or convalescent COVID-19. Sequencing input: peripheral blood. The CDR3 is CASSTTSGRANEQFF. In DNA, the CDR3 is TGTGCCAGCAGCACTACTAGCGGGAGGGCCAACGAGCAGTTCTTC.